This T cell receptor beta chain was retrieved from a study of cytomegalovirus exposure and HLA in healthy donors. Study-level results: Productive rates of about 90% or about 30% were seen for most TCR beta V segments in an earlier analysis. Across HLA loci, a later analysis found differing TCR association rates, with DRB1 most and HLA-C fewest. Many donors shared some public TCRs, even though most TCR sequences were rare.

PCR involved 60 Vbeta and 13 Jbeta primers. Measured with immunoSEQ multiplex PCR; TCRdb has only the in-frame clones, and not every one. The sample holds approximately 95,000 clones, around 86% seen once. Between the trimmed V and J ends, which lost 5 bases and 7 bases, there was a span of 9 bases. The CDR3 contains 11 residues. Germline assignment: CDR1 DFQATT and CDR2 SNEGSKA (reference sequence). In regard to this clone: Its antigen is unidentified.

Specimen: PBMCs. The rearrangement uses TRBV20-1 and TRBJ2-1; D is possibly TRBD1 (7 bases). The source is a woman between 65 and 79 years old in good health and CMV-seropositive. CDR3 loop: CSAPGGNEQFF. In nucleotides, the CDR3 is TGCAGTGCTCCAGGGGGGAATGAGCAGTTCTTC.